This is a list of T cell receptor beta chains from one sample in a study of blood T cell repertoires in COVID-19. Some clones are missing from TCRdb's copy, which holds only in-frame ones; the method was immunoSEQ multiplex PCR. The table lists 210,000 or so clones, approximately 85% of them singletons. Sequenced: peripheral blood. Receptor source: a man aged 50 to 60 with COVID-19, enrolled during active disease. Both conserved end residues are part of each CDR3. Each record gives: V gene, CDR3 protein.

v_call: TRBV18; cdr3_aa: CASSPSGEVNTEAFF
v_call: TRBV30; cdr3_aa: CAWSRQGSNEKLFF
v_call: TRBV19; cdr3_aa: CASSIDRGGIAFF
v_call: TRBV9; cdr3_aa: CASSPGGLAGVKAYNEQFF
v_call: TRBV4-3; cdr3_aa: CASSHPGHGSTNEKLFF
v_call: TRBV2; cdr3_aa: CASSDQGFLTEAFF
v_call: TRBV19; cdr3_aa: CASKGLGDTEAFF
v_call: TRBV10-3; cdr3_aa: CAISESQNSNQPQHF
v_call: TRBV11-2; cdr3_aa: CASSPAGLRYEQYF
v_call: TRBV6-5; cdr3_aa: CATKRDGNYGYTF
v_call: TRBV10-2; cdr3_aa: CASSDAGTDTQYF
v_call: TRBV9; cdr3_aa: CASSLATGYTEAFF
v_call: TRBV6-5; cdr3_aa: CASRGGDKGYEQYF
v_call: TRBV2; cdr3_aa: CASWGEDSNQPQHF
v_call: TRBV10-3; cdr3_aa: CAANRDVETGELFF
v_call: TRBV6-5; cdr3_aa: CASSPGQFNEKLFF
v_call: TRBV3-1/TRBV3-2; cdr3_aa: CASSQVVDTQYF
v_call: TRBV5-8; cdr3_aa: CASSSHGTDNSPLHF
v_call: TRBV2; cdr3_aa: CASGKGTQETQYF
v_call: TRBV29-1; cdr3_aa: CSVEDRGRNTEAFF
v_call: TRBV5-1; cdr3_aa: CASSGVTSGGTQYF
v_call: TRBV12-5; cdr3_aa: CASGWTGGTEAFF
v_call: TRBV30; cdr3_aa: CAWSSGQGLHEQYF
v_call: TRBV4-1; cdr3_aa: CASSQVTGLNTEAFF
v_call: TRBV20-1; cdr3_aa: CSASLTGAHGYTF